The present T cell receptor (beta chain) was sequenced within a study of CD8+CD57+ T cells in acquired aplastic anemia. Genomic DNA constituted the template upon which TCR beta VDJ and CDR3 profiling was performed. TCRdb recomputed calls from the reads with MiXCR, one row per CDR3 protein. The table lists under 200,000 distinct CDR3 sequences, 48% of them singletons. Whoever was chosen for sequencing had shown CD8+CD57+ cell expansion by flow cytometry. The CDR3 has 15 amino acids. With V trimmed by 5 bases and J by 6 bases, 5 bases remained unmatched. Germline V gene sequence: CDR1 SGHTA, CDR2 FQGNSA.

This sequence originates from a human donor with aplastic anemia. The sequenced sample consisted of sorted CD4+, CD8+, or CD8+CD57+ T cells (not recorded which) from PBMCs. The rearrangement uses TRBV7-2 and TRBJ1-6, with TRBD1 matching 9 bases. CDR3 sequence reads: CASSPQGAINSPLHF. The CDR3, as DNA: TGTGCCAGCAGCCCACAGGGGGCTATTAATTCACCCCTCCACTTT.